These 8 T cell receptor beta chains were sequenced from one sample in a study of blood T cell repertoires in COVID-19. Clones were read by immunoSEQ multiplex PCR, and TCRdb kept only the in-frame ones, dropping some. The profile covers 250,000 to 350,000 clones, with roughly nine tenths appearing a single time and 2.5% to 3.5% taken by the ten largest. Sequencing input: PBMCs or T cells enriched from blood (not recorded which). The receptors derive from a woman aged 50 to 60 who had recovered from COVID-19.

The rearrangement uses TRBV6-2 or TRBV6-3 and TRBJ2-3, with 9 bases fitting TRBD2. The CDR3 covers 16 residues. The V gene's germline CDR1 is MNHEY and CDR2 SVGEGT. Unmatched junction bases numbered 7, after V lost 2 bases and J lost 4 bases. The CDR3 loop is CASSYPRGGRADTQYF. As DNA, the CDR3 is TGTGCCAGCAGTTACCCTCGGGGCGGGAGGGCAGATACGCAGTATTTT.

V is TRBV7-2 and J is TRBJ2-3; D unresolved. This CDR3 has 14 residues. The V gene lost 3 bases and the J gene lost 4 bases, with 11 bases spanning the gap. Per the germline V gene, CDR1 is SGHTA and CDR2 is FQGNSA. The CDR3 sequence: CASSLGVEADTQYF. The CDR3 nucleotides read TGTGCCAGCAGCTTGGGCGTGGAAGCAGATACGCAGTATTTT.

The CDR3 region has the DNA TGTGCCAGCAGCCAACCGACGGGGGGAAACACCGGGGAGCTGTTTTTT. Its protein product is CASSQPTGGNTGELFF. The V and J genes are TRBV3-1 (or the pseudogene TRBV3-2) and TRBJ2-2, with TRBD2 matching 7 bases. This CDR3 comprises 16 residues. Germline-derived CDR1 and CDR2 are LGHDT and YNNKEL (reference sequence). V lost 2 bases, J lost 2 bases, and 5 bases stayed unmatched.

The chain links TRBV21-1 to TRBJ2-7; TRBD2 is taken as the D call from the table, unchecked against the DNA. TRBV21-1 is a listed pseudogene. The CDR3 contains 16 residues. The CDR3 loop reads CASSKAGRGSVVEQYF. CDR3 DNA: TGTGCCAGCAGCAAAGCCGGGAGGGGTTCTGTCGTCGAGCAGTACTTC.

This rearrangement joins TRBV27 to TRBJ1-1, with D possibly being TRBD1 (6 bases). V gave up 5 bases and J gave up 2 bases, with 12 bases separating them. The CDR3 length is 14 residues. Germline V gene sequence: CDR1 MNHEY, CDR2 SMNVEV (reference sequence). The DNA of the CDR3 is TGTGCCAGCAGTGGTCGACAGGATAACACTGAAGCTTTCTTT. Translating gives CASSGRQDNTEAFF.

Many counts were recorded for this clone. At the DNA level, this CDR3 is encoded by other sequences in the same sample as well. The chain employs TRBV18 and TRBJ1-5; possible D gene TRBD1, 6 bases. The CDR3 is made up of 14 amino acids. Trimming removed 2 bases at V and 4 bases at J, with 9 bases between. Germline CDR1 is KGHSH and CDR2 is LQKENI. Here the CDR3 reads CASSPGGTNQPQHF. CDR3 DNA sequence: TGTGCCAGCTCACCAGGGGGCACGAATCAGCCCCAGCATTTT. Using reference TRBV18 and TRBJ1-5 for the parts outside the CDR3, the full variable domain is NAGVMQNPRHLVRRRGQEARLRCSPMKGHSHVYWYRQLPEEGLKFMVYLQKENIIDESGMPKERFSAEFPKEGPSILRIQQVVRGDSAAYFCASSPGGTNQPQHFGDGTRLSIL.

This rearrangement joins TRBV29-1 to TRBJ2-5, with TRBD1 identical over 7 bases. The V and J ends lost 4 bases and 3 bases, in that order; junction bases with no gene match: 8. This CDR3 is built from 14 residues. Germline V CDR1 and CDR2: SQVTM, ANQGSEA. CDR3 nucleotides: TGCAGCGTTGCGAACCATGACAGGGAAGAGACCCAGTACTTC. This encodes CSVANHDREETQYF.

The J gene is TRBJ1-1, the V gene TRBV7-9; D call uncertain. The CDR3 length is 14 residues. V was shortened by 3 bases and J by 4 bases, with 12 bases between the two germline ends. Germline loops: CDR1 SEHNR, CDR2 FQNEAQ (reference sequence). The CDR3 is CASSFLNTPTEAFF. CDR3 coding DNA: TGTGCCAGCAGCTTCTTAAACACACCCACTGAAGCTTTCTTT.